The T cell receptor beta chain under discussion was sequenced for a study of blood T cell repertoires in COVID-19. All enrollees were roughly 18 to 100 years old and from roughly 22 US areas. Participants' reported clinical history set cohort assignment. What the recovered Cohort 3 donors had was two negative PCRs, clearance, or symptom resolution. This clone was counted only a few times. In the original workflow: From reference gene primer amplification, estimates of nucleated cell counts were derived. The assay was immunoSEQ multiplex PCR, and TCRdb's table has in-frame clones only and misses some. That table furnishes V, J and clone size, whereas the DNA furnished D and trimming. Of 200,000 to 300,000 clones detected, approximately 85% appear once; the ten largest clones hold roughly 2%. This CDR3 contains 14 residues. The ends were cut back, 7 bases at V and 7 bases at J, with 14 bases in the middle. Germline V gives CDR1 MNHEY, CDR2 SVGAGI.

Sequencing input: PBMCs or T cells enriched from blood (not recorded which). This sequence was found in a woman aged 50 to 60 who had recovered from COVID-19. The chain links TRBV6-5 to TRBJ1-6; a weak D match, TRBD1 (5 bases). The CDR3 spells CASMIWGGNSPLHF. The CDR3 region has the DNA TGTGCCAGCATGATTTGGGGCGGCAATTCACCCCTCCACTTT.